This record concerns one T cell receptor (beta chain) sequence. Its antigen specificity is not known. Qualities for individual bases were not recorded, and no much larger clone is one base off. The protocol used for the library was the immunoSEQ multiplex PCR assay. As stored in TCRdb, this immuneACCESS dataset retains in-frame rearrangements with V and J assigned. A fraction of the clones does not appear; measured against another copy, unresolved V genes explain less than half of the discrepancy, and the remainder lacks a known reason. This sample lists 200,000 or so clones; around 94% were detected once. The ten largest clones capture less than 1.6% of the sample. This sample was included in a study of control samples from healthy donors and cancer patients (TCRdb year 2020). Looking up the germline V gene yields CDR1 LGHNT and CDR2 FRNRAP. The V and J ends are trimmed by 5 bases and 5 bases, leaving 15 bases between them. From the cysteine up to the phenylalanine, the CDR3 has a length of 14 residues. Only the CDR3 portion is preserved as DNA: 42 bases, with reading frame beginning at the first base.

Sequenced material: blood. The source of this sequence is a man in his fifties in good health. Rearrangement joined TRBV12-5 to TRBJ1-2, with the identity of the D gene unclear. In nucleotide form, the sequence is TGTGCTAGTGGTCTCACTGGAGGAGGGTATGGCTACACCTTC. It is translated as CASGLTGGGYGYTF.